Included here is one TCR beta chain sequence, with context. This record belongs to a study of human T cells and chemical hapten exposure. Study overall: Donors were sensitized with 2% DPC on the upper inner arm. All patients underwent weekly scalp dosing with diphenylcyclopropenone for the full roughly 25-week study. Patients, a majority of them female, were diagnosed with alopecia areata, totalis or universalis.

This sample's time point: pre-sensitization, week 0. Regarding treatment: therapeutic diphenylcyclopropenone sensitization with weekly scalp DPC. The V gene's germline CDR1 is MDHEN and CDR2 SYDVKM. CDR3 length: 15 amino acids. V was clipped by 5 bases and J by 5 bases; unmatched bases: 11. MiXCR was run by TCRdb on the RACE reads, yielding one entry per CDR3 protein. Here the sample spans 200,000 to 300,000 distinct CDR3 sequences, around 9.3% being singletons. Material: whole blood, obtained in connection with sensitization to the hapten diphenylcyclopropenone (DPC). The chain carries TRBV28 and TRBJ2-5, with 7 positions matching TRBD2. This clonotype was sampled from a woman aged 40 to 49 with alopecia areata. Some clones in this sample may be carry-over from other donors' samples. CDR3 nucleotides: TGTGCCAGCAGTGCTCCGGGACTATCCCCTGAGACCCAGTACTTC. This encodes CASSAPGLSPETQYF.